This T cell receptor (beta chain) originates from a study of T cells in Graves' hyperthyroidism and ophthalmopathy. Template material for amplifying TCR beta CDR3 regions consisted of RNA transcripts. A first-round RT-PCR of the TCR CDR3 used the HTBI primer set. A single record per CDR3 protein comes from TCRdb applying MiXCR to the multiplex PCR reads. The table records about 380,000 distinct CDR3 sequences, about 18% of them present only once. Deletions cut 2 bases from V and 4 bases from J, with 21 bases between. Germline lookup yields CDR1 SGHAT and CDR2 FQNNGV. This CDR3 spans 17 amino acids. This clonotype was counted at least ten times.

Sequencing was carried out using blood. V and J are TRBV11-2 and TRBJ2-7, with a tentative D call TRBD1 (7 bases). The clonotype was recovered from a man between 18 and 29 years old with Graves' ophthalmopathy. Written as DNA, the CDR3 is TGTGCCAGCAGCTTAAAAGAAGTAGGGCAGGGGGGTTACGAGCAGTACTTC. The encoded protein is CASSLKEVGQGGYEQYF.